The 28 T cell receptor beta chains listed next were all sequenced from one sample in a study of T cell responses to AZD1222 COVID-19 vaccine. TCRdb keeps only in-frame clones here, not all; method: immunoSEQ multiplex PCR. Of some 200,000 clones listed, approximately 95% were seen once; the top ten hold 3.5% to 4.5%. The sample consisted of peripheral blood, taken on day 0 of AZD1222 vaccination. Receptors were obtained from an adult in good health.

The V and J genes are TRBV6-5 and TRBJ1-2; D gene uncertain. V was shortened by 2 bases and J by 0 bases, with 10 bases between the two germline ends. Germline values: CDR1 MNHEY, CDR2 SVGAGI. The CDR3 sequence is 15 residues long. The CDR3 loop reads CASSYREITNYGYTF. CDR3 bases: TGTGCCAGCAGTTACAGAGAAATTACTAACTATGGCTACACCTTC.

The gene calls are TRBV15 and TRBJ1-2; D is ambiguous. Trimming removed 3 bases at V and 4 bases at J, with 18 bases between. Germline V CDR1 and CDR2: LNHNV, YYDKDF (reference sequence). The CDR3 spans 16 residues. The CDR3 DNA is TGTGCCACCAGCAGTCCTCCTCTACCGGTTGCCTATGGCTACACCTTC. Protein product: CATSSPPLPVAYGYTF.

The V gene is TRBV19, the J gene TRBJ1-3, with D perhaps matching TRBD1 (6 bases). The V end was cut by 7 bases, the J end by 0 bases, with 13 bases between. This CDR3 spans 15 amino acids. Germline V gene sequence: CDR1 LNHDA, CDR2 SQIVND (reference sequence). CDR3 in amino acids: CASKGGRPSGNTIYF. In DNA, the CDR3 is TGTGCCAGTAAAGGGGGGCGACCCTCTGGAAACACCATATATTTT.

J is TRBJ2-3 and V is TRBV5-1; possibly TRBD1 for D (6 bases). CDR1 is SGHRS, CDR2 YFSETQ, per germline. The germline V and J ends were trimmed by 10 bases and 2 bases, with 29 bases remaining between them. The CDR3 length is 18 residues. CDR3 coding DNA: TGCGCCCTAATACTCCGGACAGCTTTCCGCCGGCACACAGATACGCAGTATTTT. Its protein product is CALILRTAFRRHTDTQYF. The entire variable domain, with the rest obtained from reference TRBV5-1 and TRBJ2-3, is as follows: KAGVTQTPRYLIKTRGQQVTLSCSPISGHRSVSWYQQTPGQGLQFLFEYFSETQRNKGNFPGRFSGRQFSNSRSEMNVSTLELGDSALYLCALILRTAFRRHTDTQYFGPGTRLTVL.

Here the CDR3 reads CASSIGFYNSPLHF. The DNA for the CDR3 is TGTGCCAGCAGTATTGGCTTTTATAATTCACCCCTCCACTTT. This chain uses TRBV25-1 with TRBJ1-6; D gene ambiguous. CDR1 and CDR2 (germline): MGHDK, SYGVNS. V lost 5 bases, J lost 4 bases, and 9 bases lay in between. The CDR3 is made up of 14 amino acids. Full variable domain (rest looked up from reference TRBV25-1 and TRBJ1-6): EADIYQTPRYLVIGTGKKITLECSQTMGHDKMYWYQQDPGMELHLIHYSYGVNSTEKGDLSSESTVSRIRTEHFPLTLESARPSHTSQYLCASSIGFYNSPLHFGNGTRLTVT.

The CDR3 loop is CATRGGRDTEAFF. CDR3 DNA sequence: TGTGCTACGCGGGGAGGCAGGGACACTGAAGCTTTCTTT. The chain carries TRBV18 and TRBJ1-1; maybe TRBD1 (5 bases). The CDR3 contains 13 residues. CDR1 is KGHSH, CDR2 LQKENI, per germline.

This chain connects TRBV27 to TRBJ2-7, with D tentatively TRBD1 or TRBD2 (5 bases each). Germline CDR1 reads MNHEY; CDR2 reads SMNVEV (reference sequence). CDR3 length: 12 amino acids. V shed 7 bases and J shed 7 bases, with 14 bases lying between them. The chain's CDR3 is CASTRGSGEQYF. CDR3 sequence (DNA): TGTGCCAGCACGAGGGGCTCGGGGGAGCAGTACTTC.

The gene calls are TRBV10-3 and TRBJ2-3; 8 bases are shared with TRBD1. The V and J ends lost 2 bases and 8 bases, in that order; junction bases with no gene match: 6. This CDR3 has 14 residues. The germline CDR1 and CDR2 sequences are ENHRY and SYGVKD. The CDR3 region has the DNA TGTGCCATCAGTGAGGGACAGGGAGGAGGTACGCAGTATTTT. Translating it yields CAISEGQGGGTQYF.

The chain carries TRBV12-3 or TRBV12-4 and TRBJ1-1, with D possibly matching TRBD1 (5 bases). The CDR3 length is 12 residues. V lost 3 bases, J lost 5 bases, and 7 bases lay in between. The CDR3 spells CASSFRGTEAFF. The CDR3, as DNA: TGTGCCAGCAGTTTTCGGGGGACTGAAGCTTTCTTT.

The count of this clone is one. V is TRBV5-1 and J is TRBJ2-7; no reliable D call. Germline V gene data show CDR1 as SGHRS and CDR2 as YFSETQ. Trimming left V 0 bases short and J 4 bases short, with 11 bases between. The CDR3 consists of 14 residues. As DNA, the CDR3 is TGCGCCAGCAGCTTGGAGGTGCGTGATTACGAGCAGTACTTC. Protein: CASSLEVRDYEQYF.

The chain recombines TRBV24-1 with TRBJ2-1, with D perhaps TRBD2 (6 bases). Germline V gene data show CDR1 as KGHDR and CDR2 as SFDVKD. The CDR3 has 13 amino acids. Trimming left V 4 bases short and J 3 bases short, with 6 bases between. For the CDR3, the DNA is TGTGCCACCAGTGACGGGGGCTACAATGAGCAGTTCTTC. Translated, it gives CATSDGGYNEQFF.

This clone showed up just a few times. The chain combines TRBV3-1 (or the pseudogene TRBV3-2) with TRBJ2-7, with unresolved D. Trimming took 3 bases from V and 4 from J, leaving 13 bases between them. Germline V gives CDR1 LGHDT, CDR2 YNNKEL (reference sequence). The CDR3 has 14 amino acids. This CDR3 is CASSHSLHEYEQYF. CDR3 nucleotide sequence: TGTGCCAGCAGCCATAGTCTACATGAATACGAGCAGTACTTC.

V is TRBV19 and J is TRBJ2-7, with D possibly TRBD2 on 6 matching bases. The CDR3 has 14 amino acids. Germline V lookup: CDR1 LNHDA, CDR2 SQIVND (reference sequence). The V and J ends lost 3 bases and 3 bases respectively, with 12 bases between them. CDR3 amino acids: CASSILFGSYEQYF. The CDR3 bases are TGTGCCAGTAGTATTCTTTTCGGGAGCTACGAGCAGTACTTC.

This chain uses TRBV6-5 with TRBJ2-7, with 8 positions matching TRBD1. Germline CDR1 reads MNHEY; CDR2 reads SVGAGI. J was trimmed by 6 bases and V by 5 bases; bases with no gene match: 12. The CDR3 has 15 amino acids. CDR3 protein: CASSRTQTGASEQYF. Here the CDR3 DNA reads TGTGCCAGCAGTCGTACCCAGACAGGGGCCTCCGAGCAGTACTTC.

This clone showed up just a few times. The chain uses TRBV5-1 and TRBJ1-5; D remains unclear. The germline V and J ends were trimmed by 5 bases and 2 bases, with 11 bases remaining between them. The CDR3 loop spans 14 amino acids. Germline assignment: CDR1 SGHRS and CDR2 YFSETQ. The CDR3 region is CASSLRSGNQPQHF. The CDR3, as DNA: TGCGCCAGCAGTCTTCGTTCCGGCAATCAGCCCCAGCATTTT.

V gene TRBV5-8 combines with J gene TRBJ1-1; D may be TRBD1 (5 bases). Germline loops: CDR1 SGHTS, CDR2 YDEGEE. This CDR3 comprises 15 residues. Trimming removed 0 bases at V and 1 base at J, with 10 bases between. The CDR3 bases are TGTGCCAGCAGCTTGGGGAACGGGGGGAACACTGAAGCTTTCTTT. This gives the protein CASSLGNGGNTEAFF.

This chain uses TRBV7-9 with TRBJ2-2; the D call may be TRBD1 or TRBD2 (5 bases each). The CDR3 contains 13 residues. Germline loops: CDR1 SEHNR, CDR2 FQNEAQ (reference sequence). V was clipped by 5 bases and J by 6 bases, with 10 bases between them. The CDR3 loop reads CASSPQGPGELFF. The CDR3, as DNA: TGTGCCAGCAGCCCGCAGGGACCCGGGGAGCTGTTTTTT.

This clone showed up just once. V and J are TRBV6-5 and TRBJ2-7, with 7 bases fitting TRBD1. This CDR3 has 14 residues. CDR1 MNHEY and CDR2 SVGAGI come from the germline V gene. V shed 5 bases, J shed 5 bases, and the junction held 9 bases outside the gene matches. Written as DNA, the CDR3 is TGTGCCAGCAGTCGAAGGGACAGTACTCACGAGCAGTACTTC. It yields the protein CASSRRDSTHEQYF.

The CDR3 nucleotides are TGTGCCAGCAGTTACAGTGAGTTTCAGCCCCAGCATTTT. It encodes CASSYSEFQPQHF. The chain has TRBV6-5 and TRBJ1-5, with D unclear. CDR1 MNHEY and CDR2 SVGAGI come from the germline V gene. This CDR3 is 13 amino acids long. Trimming took off 2 bases at V and 6 bases at J, with 8 bases between the two ends.

The chain links TRBV5-1 to TRBJ2-7, with D uncertain. The CDR3 runs 15 residues. Germline CDR1 and CDR2: SGHRS and YFSETQ. V lost 5 bases, J lost 2 bases, and 17 bases lay in between. The CDR3 is CASRVDVDATYEQYF. For the CDR3, the DNA is TGCGCCAGCAGAGTAGATGTGGACGCAACCTACGAGCAGTACTTC.

V gene TRBV12-5 combines with J gene TRBJ1-2, with D possibly being TRBD1 (6 bases). The CDR3 has 16 residues. V was pared by 2 bases and J by 1 base, with 14 bases between. Germline CDR1 reads LGHNT; CDR2 reads FRNRAP. The CDR3 region has the DNA TGTGCTAGTGGTTTGCTGACAGGTCGAAGTAACTATGGCTACACCTTC. Translated, it gives CASGLLTGRSNYGYTF. Based on the CDR3 plus reference TRBV12-5 and TRBJ1-2, the full variable domain is DARVTQTPRHKVTEMGQEVTMRCQPILGHNTVFWYRQTMMQGLELLAYFRNRAPLDDSGMPKDRFSAEMPDATLATLKIQPSEPRDSAVYFCASGLLTGRSNYGYTFGSGTRLTVV.

This rearrangement joins TRBV7-6 to TRBJ1-1; tentative D call: TRBD1 (5 bases). Trimming left V 5 bases short and J 0 bases short, with 16 bases between. There are 16 residues in the CDR3. CDR1 and CDR2 (germline): SGHVS, FNYEAQ. The CDR3 bases are TGTGCCAGCAGCCGGACCCGGGACGGAGTGAACACTGAAGCTTTCTTT. Encoded protein: CASSRTRDGVNTEAFF.

V usage is TRBV19 and J usage is TRBJ2-1; the match to TRBD1 covers 11 bases. The CDR3 sequence is 14 residues long. CDR1 and CDR2 from the germline V gene are LNHDA and SQIVND (reference sequence). V was pared by 8 bases and J by 9 bases, with 9 bases of the junction left unmatched. CDR3 sequence reads: CASSWDRGSGEQFF. The DNA of the CDR3 is TGTGCCAGTTCCTGGGACAGGGGGTCGGGTGAGCAGTTCTTC.

The chain joins TRBV7-9 to TRBJ1-5, with D perhaps matching TRBD1 (6 bases). Germline V lookup: CDR1 SEHNR, CDR2 FQNEAQ (reference sequence). V gave up 1 base and J gave up 0 bases, with 13 bases separating them. The CDR3 covers 17 residues. This CDR3 reads CASSLVGGDYSNQPQHF. In nucleotides, the CDR3 is TGTGCCAGCAGCTTAGTAGGGGGGGATTATAGCAATCAGCCCCAGCATTTT.

The rearrangement links TRBV27 to TRBJ1-2; D remains ambiguous. The CDR3 runs to 14 residues. Per the germline V gene, CDR1 is MNHEY and CDR2 is SMNVEV (reference sequence). With 5 bases removed from V and 5 bases from J, the gap between germline ends came to 15 bases. The DNA for the CDR3 is TGTGCCAGCAGTCCCCTTGGACGGACTTATGGCTACACCTTC. Residues: CASSPLGRTYGYTF.

This clone was counted a few times. V and J are TRBV5-1 and TRBJ1-1; TRBD1 aligns across 9 bases. This CDR3 has 17 amino acids. Germline CDR1 is SGHRS and CDR2 is YFSETQ. With V trimmed by 0 bases and J by 5 bases, 11 bases remained unmatched. The CDR3 DNA follows: TGCGCCAGCAGCTTGGTTCCTGGGACAGGGTGGGATACTGAAGCTTTCTTT. Encoded protein: CASSLVPGTGWDTEAFF.

The chain carries TRBV5-1 and TRBJ2-2; TRBD1 matches 10 bases. J gave up 7 bases and V 3 bases, and 3 bases lay outside the gene matches. From germline, CDR1 is SGHRS and CDR2 YFSETQ. The CDR3 is 14 residues long. DNA of the CDR3: TGCGCCAGCAGCTGGACAGGGGGAGGCGGGGAGCTGTTTTTT. Amino acids: CASSWTGGGGELFF.

The CDR3 DNA reads as TGTGCCAGCAGCCCCGACAGGAACTATGGCTACACCTTC. This codes for CASSPDRNYGYTF. The chain employs TRBV6-6 and TRBJ1-2, with D possibly TRBD1 on 6 matching bases. Germline CDR1 and CDR2: MNHNY and SVGAGI (reference sequence). This CDR3 comprises 13 residues. The V end was cut by 6 bases, the J end by 2 bases, with 10 bases between.